This T cell receptor (beta chain) was identified in a study of shared clonotypes between healthy human individuals. Sequencing used immunoSEQ multiplex PCR; TCRdb keeps in-frame clones, though not all of them. The top ten hold 1.8% of the sample, which has 730,000 or so clones, 72% seen once. Researchers partitioned CD4+ cells into CD45RA+ naive and CD45RA-negative memory subsets. This CDR3 is built from 14 residues. Deletions cut 1 base from V and 8 bases from J, with 14 bases between. Per germline, CDR1 SGHAT and CDR2 FQNNGV. The sequence was obtained from a woman in her twenties or thirties in good health. The chain is built from TRBV11-2 and TRBJ1-2, with a possible D match to TRBD1 (6 bases). The specimen sequenced was memory CD4+ T cells sorted from blood. As for subset: CD45RA-negative fraction. The CDR3 sequence: CASSLVQGSHGYTF. The CDR3 nucleotides are TGTGCCAGCAGCTTAGTGCAGGGGTCCCACGGCTACACCTTC.